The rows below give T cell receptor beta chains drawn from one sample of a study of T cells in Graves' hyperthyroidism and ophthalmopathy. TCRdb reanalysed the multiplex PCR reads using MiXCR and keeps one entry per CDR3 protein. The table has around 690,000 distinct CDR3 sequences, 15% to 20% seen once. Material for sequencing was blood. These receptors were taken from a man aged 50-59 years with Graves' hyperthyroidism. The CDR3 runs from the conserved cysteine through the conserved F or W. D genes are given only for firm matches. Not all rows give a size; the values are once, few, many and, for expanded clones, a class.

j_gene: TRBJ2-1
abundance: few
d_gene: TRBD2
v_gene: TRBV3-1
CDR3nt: TGTGCCAGCAGCCAAGAGGTGGGACTAGCGGGAGCCCGCTCCTACAATGAGCAGTTCTTC
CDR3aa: CASSQEVGLAGARSYNEQFF

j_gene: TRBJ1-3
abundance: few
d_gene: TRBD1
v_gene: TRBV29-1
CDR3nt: TGCAGCGCCGCGGACAGGGAATCATCTGGAAACACCATATATTTT
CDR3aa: CSAADRESSGNTIYF

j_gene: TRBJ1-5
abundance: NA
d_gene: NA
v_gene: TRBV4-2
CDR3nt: TGTGCCAGCAGCCAAGAACACAGTTATAGCAATCAGCCCCAGCATTTT
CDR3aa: CASSQEHSYSNQPQHF

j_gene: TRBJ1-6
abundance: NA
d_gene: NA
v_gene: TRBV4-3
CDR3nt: TGCGTCAGCAGCCAAGATAGCGGAGACAGCCTTAATAATTCACCCCTCCACTTT
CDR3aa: CVSSQDSGDSLNNSPLHF

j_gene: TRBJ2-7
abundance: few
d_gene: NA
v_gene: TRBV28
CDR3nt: TGTGCCAGCTCCACTGAGGACAGCTTATCCTACGAGCAGTACTTC
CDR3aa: CASSTEDSLSYEQYF

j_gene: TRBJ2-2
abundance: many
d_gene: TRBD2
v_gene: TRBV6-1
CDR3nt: TGTGCCAGCAGTCGCGGACTAGCGGGAGTTAACGGGGAGCTGTTTTTT
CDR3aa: CASSRGLAGVNGELFF

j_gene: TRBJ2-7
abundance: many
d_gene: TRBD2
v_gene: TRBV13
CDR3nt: TGTGCCAGCAGCTCTGGGACTAGCGGGGCCACCTACGAGCAGTACTTC
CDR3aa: CASSSGTSGATYEQYF

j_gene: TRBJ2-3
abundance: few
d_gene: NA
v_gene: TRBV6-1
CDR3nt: TGTGCCAGCACCGGGGCCGGGACCGCAGGGACAGATACGCAGTATTTT
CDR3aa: CASTGAGTAGTDTQYF

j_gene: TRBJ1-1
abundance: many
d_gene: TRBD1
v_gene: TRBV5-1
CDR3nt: TGTGCCAGCAGTTTAACAGGGGGGGTGAACACTGAAGCTTTCTTT
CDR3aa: CASSLTGGVNTEAFF

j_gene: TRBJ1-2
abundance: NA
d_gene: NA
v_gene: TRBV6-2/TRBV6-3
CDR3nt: TGTGCCAGCAGTTCCCCTCGTCCCGTATATGGCTACACCTTC
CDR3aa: CASSSPRPVYGYTF

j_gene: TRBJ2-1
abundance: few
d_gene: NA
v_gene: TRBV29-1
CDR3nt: TGCAGCGTGGGGGCAGGACGCCAGAAACATGAGCAGTTCTTC
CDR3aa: CSVGAGRQKHEQFF

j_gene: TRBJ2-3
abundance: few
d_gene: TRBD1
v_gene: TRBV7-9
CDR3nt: TGTGCCAGCAGCCCATCCGGGACAGGGGTCACAGATACGCAGTATTTT
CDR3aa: CASSPSGTGVTDTQYF

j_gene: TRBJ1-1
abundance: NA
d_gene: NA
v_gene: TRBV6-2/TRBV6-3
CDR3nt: TGTGCCAGCAGTTATATCGAGAACACTGAAGCTTTCTTT
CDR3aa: CASSYIENTEAFF

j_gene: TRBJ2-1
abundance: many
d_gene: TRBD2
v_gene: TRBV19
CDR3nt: TGTGCCAGTAGTAGGGGGACTAGCGCAGTAAATGAGCAGTTCTTC
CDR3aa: CASSRGTSAVNEQFF

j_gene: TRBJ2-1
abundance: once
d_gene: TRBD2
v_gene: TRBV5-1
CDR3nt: TGCGCCAGCAGCTCTGGACGGGCGGAGGGAGGGTACAATGAGCAGTTCTTC
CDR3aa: CASSSGRAEGGYNEQFF

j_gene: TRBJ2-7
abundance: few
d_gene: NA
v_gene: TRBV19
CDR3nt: TGTGCCAGTAGTATGAGGCAGGGGAACGAGCAGTACTTC
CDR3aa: CASSMRQGNEQYF

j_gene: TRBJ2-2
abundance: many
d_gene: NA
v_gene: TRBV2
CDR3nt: TGTGCCAGCAGTGGGACTCGAACACGCGCCGGGGAGCTGTTTTTT
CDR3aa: CASSGTRTRAGELFF

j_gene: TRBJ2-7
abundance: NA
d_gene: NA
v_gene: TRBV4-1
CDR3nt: TGCGCCAGCAGCCAAGATTGGCGACAGTCCTACGAGCAGTACTTC
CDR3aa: CASSQDWRQSYEQYF

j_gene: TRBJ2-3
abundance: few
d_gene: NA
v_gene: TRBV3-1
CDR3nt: TGTGCCAGCAGCCAAGCCTGGGGAGATACGCAGTATTTT
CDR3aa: CASSQAWGDTQYF

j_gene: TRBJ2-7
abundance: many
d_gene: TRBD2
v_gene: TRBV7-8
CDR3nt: TGTGCCAGCAGCTTAGTGTTCGAGCGGGGGGGCTACGAGCAGTACTTC
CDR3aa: CASSLVFERGGYEQYF

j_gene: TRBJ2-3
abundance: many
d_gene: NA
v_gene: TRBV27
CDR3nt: TGTGCCAGCAGTCCCCTTCCTTCGATCACAGATACGCAGTATTTT
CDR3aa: CASSPLPSITDTQYF

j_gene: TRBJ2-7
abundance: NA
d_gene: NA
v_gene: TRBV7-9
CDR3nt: TGTGCCAGCAGCTACGGCAGATACTACGAGCAGTACTTC
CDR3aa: CASSYGRYYEQYF

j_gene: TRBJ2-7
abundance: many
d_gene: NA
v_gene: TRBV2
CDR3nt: TGTGCCAGCAGTGAAGGGACGGCGGTTCCCAACGAGCAGTACTTC
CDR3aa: CASSEGTAVPNEQYF

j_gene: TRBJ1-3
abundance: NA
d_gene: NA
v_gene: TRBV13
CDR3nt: TGTGCCAGCAGCTTAGCGTGGGGCGCTGGAAACACCATATATTTT
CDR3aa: CASSLAWGAGNTIYF

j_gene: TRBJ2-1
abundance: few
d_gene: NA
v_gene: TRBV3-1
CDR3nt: TGTGCCAGCAGCCAAGAGGTGGGGAAGAGCTCCTACAATGAGCAGTTCTTC
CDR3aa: CASSQEVGKSSYNEQFF

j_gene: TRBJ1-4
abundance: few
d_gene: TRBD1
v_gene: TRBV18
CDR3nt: TGTGCCAGCCCACAGCGGGACAGTGCAACTAATGAAAAACTGTTTTTT
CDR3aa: CASPQRDSATNEKLFF

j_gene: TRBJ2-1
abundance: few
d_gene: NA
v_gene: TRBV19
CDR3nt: TGTGCCAGTAGCCCTACTAGCTATCGCTCCTACAATGAGCAGTTCTTC
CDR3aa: CASSPTSYRSYNEQFF

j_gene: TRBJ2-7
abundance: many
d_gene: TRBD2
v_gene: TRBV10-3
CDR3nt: TGTGCCATCAGTGCCCCGGGACTAGCGGGAGATGAGCAGTACTTC
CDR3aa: CAISAPGLAGDEQYF

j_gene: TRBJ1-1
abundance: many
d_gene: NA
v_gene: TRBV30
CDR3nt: TGTGCCTGGAGTGTAGGGGGGACCGGCACTGAAGCTTTCTTT
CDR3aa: CAWSVGGTGTEAFF

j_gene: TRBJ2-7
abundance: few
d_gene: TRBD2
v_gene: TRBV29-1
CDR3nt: TGCAGCGTTGAAGACGGGACTAGCGACTCCTACGAGCAGTACTTC
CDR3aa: CSVEDGTSDSYEQYF

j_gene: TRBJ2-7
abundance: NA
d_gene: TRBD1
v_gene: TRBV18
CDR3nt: TGTGCCAGCTCCCGGGGACAGGACTACGAGCAGTACTTC
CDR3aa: CASSRGQDYEQYF

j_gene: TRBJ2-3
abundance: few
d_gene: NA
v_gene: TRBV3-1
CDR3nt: TGTGCCAGCAGCCAAGATTATGGGTTTAGCACAGATACGCAGTATTTT
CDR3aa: CASSQDYGFSTDTQYF

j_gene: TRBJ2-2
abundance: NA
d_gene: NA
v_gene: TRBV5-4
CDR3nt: TGTGCCAGCGGATCCTTGGTAGCGGACTACGGGGAGCTGTTTTTT
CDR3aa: CASGSLVADYGELFF

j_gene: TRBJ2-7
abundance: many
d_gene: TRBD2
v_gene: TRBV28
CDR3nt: TGTGCCAGCAGTAACAGCGGGAGTACCTACGAGCAGTACTTC
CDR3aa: CASSNSGSTYEQYF

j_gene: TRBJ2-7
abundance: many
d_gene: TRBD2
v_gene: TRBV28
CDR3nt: TGTGCCAGCAGTCCTCAAACTAGCGCATCCAGCTCCTACGAGCAGTACTTC
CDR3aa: CASSPQTSASSSYEQYF

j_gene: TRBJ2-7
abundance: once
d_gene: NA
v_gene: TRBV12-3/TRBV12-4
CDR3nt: TGTGCCAGCAGTTCACGCGTTGGAAGGGACACATCCTACGAGCAGTACTTC
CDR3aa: CASSSRVGRDTSYEQYF

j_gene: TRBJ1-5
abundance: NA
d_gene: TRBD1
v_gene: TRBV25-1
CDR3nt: TGTGCCAGCAGTGAAATTGGGACAGCTAATCAGCCCCAGCATTTT
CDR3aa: CASSEIGTANQPQHF

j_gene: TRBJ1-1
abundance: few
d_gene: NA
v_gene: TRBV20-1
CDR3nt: TGCAGTGCTCATAGGTGGGCTGAAGCTTTCTTT
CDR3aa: CSAHRWAEAFF

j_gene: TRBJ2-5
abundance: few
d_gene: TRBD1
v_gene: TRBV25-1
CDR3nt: TGTGCCAGCAGTACATTGGGACAGGAGAACCAAGAGACCCAGTACTTC
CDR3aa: CASSTLGQENQETQYF

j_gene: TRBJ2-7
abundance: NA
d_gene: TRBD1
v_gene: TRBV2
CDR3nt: TGTGCCAGCACTCCGGGACAGGTCCAATCCTACGAGCAGTACTTC
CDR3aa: CASTPGQVQSYEQYF

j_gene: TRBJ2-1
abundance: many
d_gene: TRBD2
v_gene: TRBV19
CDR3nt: TGTGCCAGTAGACCCTCTCCGGGAGGCAATGAGCAGTTCTTC
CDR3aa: CASRPSPGGNEQFF

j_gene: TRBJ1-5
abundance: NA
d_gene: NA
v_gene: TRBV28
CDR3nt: TGTGCCAGCCTGGACAGAAATCAGCCCCAGCATTTT
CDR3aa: CASLDRNQPQHF

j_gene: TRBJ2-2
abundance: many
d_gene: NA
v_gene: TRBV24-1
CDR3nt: TGTGCCACCAGTGACCCCGGACGGACTGCCGGGGAGCTGTTTTTT
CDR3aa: CATSDPGRTAGELFF

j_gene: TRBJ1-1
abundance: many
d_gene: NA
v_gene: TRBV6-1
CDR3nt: TGTGCCAGCAGTGTGACAGTGAACACTGAAGCTTTCTTT
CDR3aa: CASSVTVNTEAFF

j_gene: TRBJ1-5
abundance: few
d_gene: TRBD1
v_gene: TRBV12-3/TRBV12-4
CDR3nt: TGTGCCAGCATTGGGACAGGGAATCAGCCCCAGCATTTT
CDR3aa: CASIGTGNQPQHF

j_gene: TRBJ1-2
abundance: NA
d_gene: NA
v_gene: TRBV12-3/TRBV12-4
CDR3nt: TGTGCCAGCAGTTTAGTCCAGGTGGCAGGCTACACCTTC
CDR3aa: CASSLVQVAGYTF

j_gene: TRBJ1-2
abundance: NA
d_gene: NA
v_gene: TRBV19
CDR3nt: TGTGCCAGTAGTATAGCCAGGGGCGCTGGCTACACCTTC
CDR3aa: CASSIARGAGYTF

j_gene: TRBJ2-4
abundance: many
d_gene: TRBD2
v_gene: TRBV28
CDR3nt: TGTGCCAGCAGTTTTCAGAGAGCGGGAGATAGGAACATTCAGTACTTC
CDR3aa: CASSFQRAGDRNIQYF

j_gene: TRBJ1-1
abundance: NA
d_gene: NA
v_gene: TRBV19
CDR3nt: TGTGCCAGTAGTATTGGACGGCTAAACACTGAAGCTTTCTTT
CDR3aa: CASSIGRLNTEAFF

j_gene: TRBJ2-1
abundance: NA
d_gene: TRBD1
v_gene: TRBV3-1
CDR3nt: TGTGCCAGCAGCCAAGACTGGCCGGGACAGGGCTACAATGAGCAGTTCTTC
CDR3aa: CASSQDWPGQGYNEQFF